This T cell receptor (beta chain) emerged from a study of cytomegalovirus exposure and HLA in healthy donors. As for the study in general: Drawn from HLA-typed donors, 80 million to 95 million unique TCRs were held in an early data release.

Study-level points and caveats: TRBV6-2, TRBV6-3 and other indistinguishable V segments were excluded.

The CDR3 contains 16 residues. With 0 bases removed from V and 10 bases from J, the gap between germline ends came to 16 bases. The germline V gene encodes CDR1 LGHNA and CDR2 YNFKEQ. The donors (healthy individuals) were bone marrow donors. With 60 Vbeta and 13 Jbeta primers, the PCR was carried out. This table comes from immunoSEQ multiplex PCR, and its TCRdb copy is limited to in-frame clones, with some not included. The sample has 40,000 or so clones, roughly three quarters seen once; the top ten hold 3% to 5%. As concerns this clone: The antigen remains undetermined.

The sample consisted of PBMCs. The rearrangement uses TRBV4-2 and TRBJ1-6; D gene unclear. This clonotype was sampled from a man in his forties in good health and CMV-seronegative. CDR3 nucleotides: TGTGCCAGCAGCCAAGATCTCGACTCTGCTCGATCACCCCTCCACTTT. This gives the protein CASSQDLDSARSPLHF.